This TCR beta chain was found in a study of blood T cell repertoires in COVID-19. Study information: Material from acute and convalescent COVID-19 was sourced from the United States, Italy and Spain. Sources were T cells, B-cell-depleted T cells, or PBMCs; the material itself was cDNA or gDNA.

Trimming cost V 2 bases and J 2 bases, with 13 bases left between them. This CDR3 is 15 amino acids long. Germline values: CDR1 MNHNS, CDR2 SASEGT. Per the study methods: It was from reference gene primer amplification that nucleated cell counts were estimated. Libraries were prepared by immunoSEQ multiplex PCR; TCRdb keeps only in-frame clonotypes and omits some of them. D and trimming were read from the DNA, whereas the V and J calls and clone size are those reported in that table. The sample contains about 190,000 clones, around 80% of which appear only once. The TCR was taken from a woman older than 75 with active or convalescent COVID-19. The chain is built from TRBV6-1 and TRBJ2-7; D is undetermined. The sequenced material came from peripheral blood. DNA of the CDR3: TGTGCCAGCAGTGAACGGTACAGTGCAGCCTACGAGCAGTACTTC. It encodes CASSERYSAAYEQYF.